This TCR beta chain originates from a study of T cell repertoires in cytomegalovirus infection. Study in general: In public TCR beta signatures, there were indications of both CMV infection and matching HLA type.

A word on this clonotype: The antigen is undetermined.

Study conclusions and caveats: Carriers of CMV plus the relevant HLA were identified by cumulative public TCR beta family frequency. In two of eight donors, the top clonotype was HLA-C-restricted CMV-specific.

TCRdb used MiXCR to reprocess the reads, holding one entry per CDR3 protein. The sample shows about 300,000 distinct CDR3 sequences, around 25% of them seen only once. CDR1 and CDR2 from the germline V gene are LGHNA and YSLEER. V dropped 1 base and J dropped 4 bases, with 10 bases sitting between them. This CDR3 is 14 amino acids long. The clonotype comes from a human donor in good health (CMV status not recorded). Some clones in this sample may be carry-over from other donors' samples. The chain is built from TRBV4-3 and TRBJ1-1; D gene unclear. Material: PBMCs. This CDR3 reads CASSQGWGPTEAFF. DNA of the CDR3: TGCGCCAGCAGCCAAGGGTGGGGTCCCACTGAAGCTTTCTTT.